This TCR beta chain emerged from a study of blood T cell repertoires in COVID-19. Across the study: Nucleic acid was either cDNA or gDNA, and it came from T cells, B-cell-depleted T cells, or PBMCs.

TCRdb's table, derived via immunoSEQ multiplex PCR, lists solely in-frame clones and lacks some. Of approximately 150,000 clones detected, around 81% appear once; the ten largest clones hold around 9.9%. The germline gives CDR1 SGHVS, CDR2 FNYEAQ. The length of the CDR3 is 11 residues. The V gene lost 4 bases and the J gene lost 7 bases, with 7 bases spanning the gap. The sample consisted of peripheral blood. This TCR was recovered from a man aged 70 or older with active or convalescent COVID-19. This rearrangement joins TRBV7-6 to TRBJ1-2; D is ambiguous. Here the CDR3 reads CASSWSGGYTF. DNA of the CDR3: TGTGCCAGCAGCTGGAGTGGTGGCTACACCTTC.